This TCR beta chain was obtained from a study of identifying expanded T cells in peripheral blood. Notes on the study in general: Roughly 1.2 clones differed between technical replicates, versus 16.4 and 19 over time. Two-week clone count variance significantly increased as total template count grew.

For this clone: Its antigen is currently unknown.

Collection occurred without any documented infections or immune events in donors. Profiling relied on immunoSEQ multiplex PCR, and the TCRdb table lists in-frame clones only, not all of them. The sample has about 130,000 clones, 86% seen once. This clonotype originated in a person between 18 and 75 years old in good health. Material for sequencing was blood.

The CDR3 coding sequence is TGTGCCAGCAGTTACTCGTCGGGGGCCAATCAGCCCCAGCATTTT. Translated, it gives CASSYSSGANQPQHF. The chain combines TRBV6-5 with TRBJ1-5; a possible D gene is TRBD1 (6 bases). CDR3 length: 15 amino acids. CDR1 is MNHEY and CDR2 is SVGAGI in the germline V gene. V lost 0 bases to trimming and J lost 3 bases, with 9 bases between them.